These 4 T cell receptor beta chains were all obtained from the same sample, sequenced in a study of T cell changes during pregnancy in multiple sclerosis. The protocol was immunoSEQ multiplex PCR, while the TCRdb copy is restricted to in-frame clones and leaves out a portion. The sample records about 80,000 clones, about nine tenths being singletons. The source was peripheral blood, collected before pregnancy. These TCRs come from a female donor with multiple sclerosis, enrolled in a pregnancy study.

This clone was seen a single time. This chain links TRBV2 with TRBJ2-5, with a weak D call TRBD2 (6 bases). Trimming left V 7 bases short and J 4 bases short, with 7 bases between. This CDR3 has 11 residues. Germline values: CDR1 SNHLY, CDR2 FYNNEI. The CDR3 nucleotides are TGTGCCAGCAAGGAGGGAGAGACCCAGTACTTC. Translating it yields CASKEGETQYF.

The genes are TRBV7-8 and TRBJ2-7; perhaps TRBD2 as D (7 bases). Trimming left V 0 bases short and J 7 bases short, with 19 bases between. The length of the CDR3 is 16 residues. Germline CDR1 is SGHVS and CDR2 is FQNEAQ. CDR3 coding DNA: TGTGCCAGCAGCTTAGCCGGGGGGCAAGGTTTTTGGGAGCAGTACTTC. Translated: CASSLAGGQGFWEQYF.

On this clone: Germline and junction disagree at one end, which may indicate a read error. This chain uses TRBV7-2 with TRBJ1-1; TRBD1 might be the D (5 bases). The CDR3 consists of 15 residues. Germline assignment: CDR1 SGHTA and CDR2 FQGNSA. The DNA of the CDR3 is TGTGCCAGCAGCAGACAGTCAGGGATGAACGCTGAAGCTTTCTTT. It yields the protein CASSRQSGMNAEAFF. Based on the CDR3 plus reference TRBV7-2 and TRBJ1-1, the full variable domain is GAGVSQSPSNKVTEKGKDVELRCDPISGHTALYWYRQSLGQGLEFLIYFQGNSAPDKSGLPSDRFSAERTGGSVSTLTIQRTQQEDSAVYLCASSRQSGMNAEAFFGQGTRLTVV.

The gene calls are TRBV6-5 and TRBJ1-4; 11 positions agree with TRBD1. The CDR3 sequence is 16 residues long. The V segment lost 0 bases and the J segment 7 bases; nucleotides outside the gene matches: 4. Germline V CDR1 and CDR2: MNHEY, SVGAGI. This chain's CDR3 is CASSYSGTGGGEKLFF. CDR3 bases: TGTGCCAGCAGTTACTCGGGGACAGGGGGAGGTGAAAAACTGTTTTTT.